This note documents a single T cell receptor beta chain sequence. A much larger clone differs from this one at a single base, so this may be a read error. These data originate in a study of identical twins. Germline CDR1 reads ENHRY; CDR2 reads SYGVKD. The CDR3 consists of 12 residues. Template switching introduced a universal primer site, and the cDNA bore unique molecular identifiers. TCRdb re-called the 5' RACE reads through MiXCR, storing one row per CDR3 protein. Here the sample spans around 1.7 million distinct CDR3 sequences, less than 40% being singletons. This sequence joins TRBV10-3 and TRBJ2-5; TRBD2 might be the D (5 bases). Matching the DNA end better, TRBJ2-7 makes the J call doubtful. The specimen sequenced was cord blood. This clonotype was sampled from a newborn girl in good health. Written as DNA, the CDR3 is TGTGCCGTCAGCGCCACTAGGGACGAGCAGTACTTC. It encodes CAVSATRDEQYF.